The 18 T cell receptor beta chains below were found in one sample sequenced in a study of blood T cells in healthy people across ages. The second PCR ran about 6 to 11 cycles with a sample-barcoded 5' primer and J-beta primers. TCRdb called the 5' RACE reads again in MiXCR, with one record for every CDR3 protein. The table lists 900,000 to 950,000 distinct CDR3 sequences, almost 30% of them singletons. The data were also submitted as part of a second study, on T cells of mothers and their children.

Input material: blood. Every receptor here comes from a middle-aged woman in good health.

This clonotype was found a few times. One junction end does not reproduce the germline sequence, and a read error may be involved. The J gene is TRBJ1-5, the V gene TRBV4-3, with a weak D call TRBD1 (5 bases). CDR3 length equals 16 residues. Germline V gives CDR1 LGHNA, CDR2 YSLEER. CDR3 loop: CASSQAWGGGNRPQHF. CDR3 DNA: TGCGCCAGCAGCCAAGCATGGGGGGGAGGCAATCGGCCCCAGCATTTT.

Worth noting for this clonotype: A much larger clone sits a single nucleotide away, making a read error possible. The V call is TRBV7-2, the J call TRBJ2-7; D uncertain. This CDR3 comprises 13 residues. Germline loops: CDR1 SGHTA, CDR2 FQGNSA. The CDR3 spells CASSSNNGYGQYF. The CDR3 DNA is TGTGCCAGCAGCTCCAACAACGGTTACGGGCAGTACTTC.

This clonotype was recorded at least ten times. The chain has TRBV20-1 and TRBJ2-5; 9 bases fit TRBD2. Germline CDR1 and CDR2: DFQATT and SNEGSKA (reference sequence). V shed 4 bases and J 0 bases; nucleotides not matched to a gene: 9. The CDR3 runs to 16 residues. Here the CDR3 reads CSAMTYSGGYQETQYF. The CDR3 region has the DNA TGCAGTGCTATGACCTATAGCGGGGGATACCAAGAGACCCAGTACTTC.

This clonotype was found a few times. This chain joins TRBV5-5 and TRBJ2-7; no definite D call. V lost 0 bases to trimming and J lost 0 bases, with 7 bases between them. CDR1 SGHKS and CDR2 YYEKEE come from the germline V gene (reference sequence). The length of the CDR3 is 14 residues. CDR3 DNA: TGTGCCAGCAGCTTGGAATGGAGCTCCTACGAGCAGTACTTC. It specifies CASSLEWSSYEQYF.

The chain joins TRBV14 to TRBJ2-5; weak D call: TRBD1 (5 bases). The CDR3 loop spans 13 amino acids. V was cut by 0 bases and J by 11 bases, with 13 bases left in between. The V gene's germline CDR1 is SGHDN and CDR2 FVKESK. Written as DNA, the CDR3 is TGTGCCAGCAGCCAAGATCCAACAGGATTTCAGTACTTC. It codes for CASSQDPTGFQYF. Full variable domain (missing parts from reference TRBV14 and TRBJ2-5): EAGVTQFPSHSVIEKGQTVTLRCDPISGHDNLYWYRRVMGKEIKFLLHFVKESKQDESGMPNNRFLAERTGGTYSTLKVQPAELEDSGVYFCASSQDPTGFQYFGPGTRLLVL.

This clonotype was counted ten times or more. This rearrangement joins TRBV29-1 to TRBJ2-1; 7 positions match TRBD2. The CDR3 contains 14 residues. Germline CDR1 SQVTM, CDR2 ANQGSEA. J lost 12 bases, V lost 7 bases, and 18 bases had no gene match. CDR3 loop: CSGGGASGASRQFF. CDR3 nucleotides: TGCAGCGGGGGAGGGGCCAGCGGGGCCTCCCGGCAGTTCTTC.

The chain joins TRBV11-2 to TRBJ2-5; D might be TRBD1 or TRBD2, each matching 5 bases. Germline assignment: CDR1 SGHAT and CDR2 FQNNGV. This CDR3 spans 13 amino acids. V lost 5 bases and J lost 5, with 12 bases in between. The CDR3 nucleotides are TGTGCCAGCAGCATGGGACGTTGTGAGACCCAGTACTTC. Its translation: CASSMGRCETQYF.

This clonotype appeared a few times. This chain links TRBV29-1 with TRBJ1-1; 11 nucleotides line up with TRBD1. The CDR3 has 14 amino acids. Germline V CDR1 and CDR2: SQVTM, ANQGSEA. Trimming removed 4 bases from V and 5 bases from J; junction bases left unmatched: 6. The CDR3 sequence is CSVGTGGGWTEAFF. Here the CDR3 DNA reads TGCAGCGTTGGGACAGGGGGCGGTTGGACTGAAGCTTTCTTT.

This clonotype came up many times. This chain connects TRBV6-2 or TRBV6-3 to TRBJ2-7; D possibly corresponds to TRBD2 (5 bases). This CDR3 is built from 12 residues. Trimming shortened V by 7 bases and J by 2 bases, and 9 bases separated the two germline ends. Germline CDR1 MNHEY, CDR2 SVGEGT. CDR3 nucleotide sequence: TGTGCCAGCACCGAGGGAACCTACGAGCAGTACTTC. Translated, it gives CASTEGTYEQYF.

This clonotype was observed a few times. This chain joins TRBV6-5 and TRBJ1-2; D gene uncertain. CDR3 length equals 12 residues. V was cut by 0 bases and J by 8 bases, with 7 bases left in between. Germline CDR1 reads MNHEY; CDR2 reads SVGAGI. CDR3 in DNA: TGTGCCAGCAGTTACTCCAGGTCCGGCTACACCTTC. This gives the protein CASSYSRSGYTF.

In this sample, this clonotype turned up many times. CDR3 coding DNA: TGTGCCAGCAACCAAAAAGGCAATCAGCCCCAGCATTTT. Its translation: CASNQKGNQPQHF. This sequence joins TRBV12-3 or TRBV12-4 and TRBJ1-5; D is unclear. This CDR3 region has 13 residues. Trimming stripped 7 bases from V and 2 bases from J, with 9 bases between.

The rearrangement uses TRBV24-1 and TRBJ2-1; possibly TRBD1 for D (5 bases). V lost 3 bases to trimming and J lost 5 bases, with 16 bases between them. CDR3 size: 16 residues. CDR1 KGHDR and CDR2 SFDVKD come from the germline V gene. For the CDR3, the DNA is TGTGCCACCAGTGATCCACAGGATATAGTTAACAATGAGCAGTTCTTC. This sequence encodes CATSDPQDIVNNEQFF.

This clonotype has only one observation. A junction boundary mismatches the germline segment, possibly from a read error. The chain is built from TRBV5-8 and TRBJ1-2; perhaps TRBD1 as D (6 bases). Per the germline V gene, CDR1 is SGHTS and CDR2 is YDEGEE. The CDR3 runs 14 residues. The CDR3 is CVSSLGGRSYGYTF. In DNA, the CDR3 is TGTGTCAGCAGCTTGGGGGGCAGGTCCTATGGCTACACCTTC.

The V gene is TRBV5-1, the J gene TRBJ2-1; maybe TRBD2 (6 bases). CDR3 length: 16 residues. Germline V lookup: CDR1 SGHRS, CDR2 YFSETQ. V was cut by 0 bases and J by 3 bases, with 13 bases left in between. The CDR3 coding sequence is TGCGCCAGCAGCTTGGAGTCCCCGGGGGACTACAATGAGCAGTTCTTC. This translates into CASSLESPGDYNEQFF.

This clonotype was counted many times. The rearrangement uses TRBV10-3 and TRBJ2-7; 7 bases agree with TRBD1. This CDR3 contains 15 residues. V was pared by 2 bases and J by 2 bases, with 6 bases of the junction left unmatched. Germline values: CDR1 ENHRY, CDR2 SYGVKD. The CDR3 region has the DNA TGTGCCATCAGTGAGGGAGGACAGGCTACCTACGAGCAGTACTTC. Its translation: CAISEGGQATYEQYF.

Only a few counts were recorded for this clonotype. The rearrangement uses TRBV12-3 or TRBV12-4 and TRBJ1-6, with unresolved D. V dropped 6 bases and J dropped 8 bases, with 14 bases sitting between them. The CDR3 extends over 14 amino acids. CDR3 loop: CASRVRPTDSPLHF. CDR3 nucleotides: TGTGCCAGCAGAGTTCGGCCGACCGATTCACCCCTCCACTTT.

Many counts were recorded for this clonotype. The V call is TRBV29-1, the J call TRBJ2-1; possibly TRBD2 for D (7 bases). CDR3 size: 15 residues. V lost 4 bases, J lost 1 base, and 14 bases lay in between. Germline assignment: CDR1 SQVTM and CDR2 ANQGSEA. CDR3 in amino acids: CSVGGGLQSYNEQFF. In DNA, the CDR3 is TGCAGCGTTGGCGGGGGCCTACAATCCTACAATGAGCAGTTCTTC.

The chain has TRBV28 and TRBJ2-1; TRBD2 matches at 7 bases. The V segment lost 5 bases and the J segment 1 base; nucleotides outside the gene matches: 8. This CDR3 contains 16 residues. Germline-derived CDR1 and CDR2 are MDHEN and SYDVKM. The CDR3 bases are TGTGCCAGCAGTGGAATAGCGGGCTTTTCCTACAATGAGCAGTTCTTC. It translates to CASSGIAGFSYNEQFF.